The 13 T cell receptor beta chains listed next were all sequenced from one sample in a study of T cells after posttransplantation cyclophosphamide. The method was immunoSEQ multiplex PCR; TCRdb's version includes in-frame clones alone and lacks a portion of them. This sample has a few thousand clones; around three fifths occur once, and the top ten carry roughly 14%. Treatment was busulfan-fludarabine conditioning, a marrow graft, and cyclophosphamide on days +3 and +4. Here the sequenced sample was PBMCs, taken 30 days after allogeneic stem cell transplant with posttransplant cyclophosphamide. The source is a male patient aged 55 to 69 who received an allogeneic stem cell transplant from a related donor and was CMV-positive. Some of the T cells might come from the graft donor.

The genes are TRBV6-6 and TRBJ2-7; the D gene is possibly TRBD1 (6 bases). This CDR3 comprises 14 residues. The germline V gene has CDR1 MNHNY and CDR2 SVGAGI (reference sequence). V shed 6 bases and J shed 7 bases, with 19 bases lying between them. This CDR3 reads CASSPWAGQGEQYF. The DNA for the CDR3 is TGTGCCAGCAGCCCCTGGGCAGGGCAGGGGGAGCAGTACTTC.

The table lists this clone with a few counts. V and J are TRBV11-2 and TRBJ1-1; maybe TRBD1 (6 bases). The germline V and J ends were trimmed by 4 bases and 0 bases, with 12 bases remaining between them. Germline CDR1 SGHAT, CDR2 FQNNGV. This CDR3 contains 15 residues. CDR3 in amino acids: CASSWAGALNTEAFF. Here the CDR3 DNA reads TGTGCCAGCAGCTGGGCAGGGGCCCTGAACACTGAAGCTTTCTTT.

This clone was counted a single time. V gene TRBV15 combines with J gene TRBJ2-4; TRBD2 agrees at 7 bases. Germline trimming cut 1 base from V and 7 bases from J; bases unmatched to any gene: 10. CDR1 LNHNV and CDR2 YYDKDF come from the germline V gene (reference sequence). The CDR3 spans 16 residues. CDR3 region: CATSRAFGARGNIQYF. The CDR3 bases are TGTGCCACCAGCAGAGCCTTCGGAGCGCGGGGGAACATTCAGTACTTC.

In its sample, this clone was seen a few times. The rearrangement links TRBV2 to TRBJ2-4, with D maybe TRBD2 (6 bases). V lost 4 bases and J lost 12, with 13 bases in between. The CDR3 contains 12 residues. The germline CDR1 and CDR2 sequences are SNHLY and FYNNEI. The CDR3 DNA is TGTGCCAGCAGTGCGAGGACTATGAATCAGTACTTC. It yields the protein CASSARTMNQYF.

The chain employs TRBV7-6 and TRBJ2-3; maybe TRBD2 (6 bases). This CDR3 is 14 amino acids long. The V and J ends lost 2 bases and 1 base respectively, with 7 bases between them. Per the germline V gene, CDR1 is SGHVS and CDR2 is FNYEAQ. The CDR3 loop reads CASSLSSGTDTQYF. For the CDR3, the DNA is TGTGCCAGCAGCTTATCTAGCGGCACAGATACGCAGTATTTT.

This clone counts as large. The chain is built from TRBV5-6 and TRBJ2-3, with D possibly TRBD2 on 6 matching bases. The CDR3 has 14 amino acids. With 2 bases removed from V and 4 bases from J, the gap between germline ends came to 11 bases. Per germline, CDR1 SGHDT and CDR2 YYEEEE. The CDR3 region has the DNA TGTGCCAGCAGCTTTATCGGGGAGGCAGATACGCAGTATTTT. Translating gives CASSFIGEADTQYF.

The sample holds a few counts of this clone. The genes are TRBV28 and TRBJ1-1, with D hard to call. Germline-derived CDR1 and CDR2 are MDHEN and SYDVKM. V lost 6 bases and J lost 3, with 5 bases in between. The CDR3 spans 11 residues. CDR3 sequence (DNA): TGTGCCAGCAGGAGGTACACTGAAGCTTTCTTT. Protein sequence: CASRRYTEAFF.

V and J are TRBV7-6 and TRBJ2-5; 7 nucleotides line up with TRBD2. The germline V gene encodes CDR1 SGHVS and CDR2 FNYEAQ. The CDR3 totals 14 residues. With V trimmed by 1 base and J by 7 bases, 6 bases remained unmatched. The CDR3 sequence: CASSLVPSGGTQYF. CDR3 sequence (DNA): TGTGCCAGCAGCTTAGTTCCTAGCGGAGGGACCCAGTACTTC.

V is TRBV5-6 and J is TRBJ1-1; 7 bases are shared with TRBD1. Germline trimming cut 4 bases from V and 8 bases from J; bases unmatched to any gene: 5. Germline lookup yields CDR1 SGHDT and CDR2 YYEEEE. The CDR3 spans 12 residues. The CDR3 DNA reads as TGTGCCAGCAGCATGGGACAGCTAGAAGCTTTCTTT. The encoded protein is CASSMGQLEAFF.

This clone was seen a handful of times. V gene TRBV19 combines with J gene TRBJ2-1; TRBD1 agrees at 7 bases. The CDR3 consists of 15 residues. Trimming took 7 bases from V and 1 from J; bases not matched to a gene: 7. CDR1 and CDR2 from the germline V gene are LNHDA and SQIVND (reference sequence). As DNA, the CDR3 is TGTGCCAGTAACAGGGGCGCCCAGTCCTACAATGAGCAGTTCTTC. Translation: CASNRGAQSYNEQFF.

A single count supports this clone. The chain employs TRBV4-3 and TRBJ1-2, with D possibly matching TRBD1 (5 bases). The CDR3 consists of 13 residues. The V gene's germline CDR1 is LGHNA and CDR2 YSLEER. V was trimmed by 2 bases and J by 1 base, leaving 5 bases between them. CDR3 DNA sequence: TGCGCCAGCAGCCAACAGGGTAACTATGGCTACACCTTC. Protein product: CASSQQGNYGYTF.

The chain is built from TRBV11-2 and TRBJ2-1; 10 bases match TRBD2. Germline V CDR1 and CDR2: SGHAT, FQNNGV. This CDR3 has 15 amino acids. The junction had 4 bases not matched to a gene; V was cut back by 5 bases and J by 3 bases. CDR3 coding DNA: TGTGCCAGCAGCATTACTAGCGGGGTCTACAATGAGCAGTTCTTC. This sequence encodes CASSITSGVYNEQFF.

V is TRBV2 and J is TRBJ2-5; 12 positions agree with TRBD1. This CDR3 comprises 15 residues. J lost 5 bases, V lost 1 base, and 2 bases had no gene match. The germline V gene has CDR1 SNHLY and CDR2 FYNNEI. The CDR3 coding sequence is TGTGCCAGCAGTGAAGAGGGACAGGGGGCTGAGACCCAGTACTTC. It translates to CASSEEGQGAETQYF.